This record covers a single TCR beta chain. Its target is not known. This entry is derived from a study of T cell responses to AZD1222 COVID-19 vaccine. Trimming pared 6 bases from V and 6 bases from J, leaving 12 bases between. Germline CDR1 and CDR2: KGHSH and LQKENI. The CDR3 loop spans 12 amino acids. Sequenced by immunoSEQ multiplex PCR; TCRdb stores in-frame clones only, minus some. The top ten hold around 20% of the sample, which has over 100,000 clones, around 91% seen once. Study results and caveats: Reports say nearly half of spike-specific TCRs go after unmutated variant regions. Clonal diversity may have been underestimated in mostly white British donors.

The sequencing here drew on peripheral blood, taken on day 0 of AZD1222 vaccination. The TCR comes from an adult in good health. The rearrangement joins TRBV18 to TRBJ2-7, with D possibly TRBD1 on 6 matching bases. CDR3 in DNA: TGTGCCAGCTCCGGAACAGGGTCCGAGCAGTACTTC. Translated: CASSGTGSEQYF.